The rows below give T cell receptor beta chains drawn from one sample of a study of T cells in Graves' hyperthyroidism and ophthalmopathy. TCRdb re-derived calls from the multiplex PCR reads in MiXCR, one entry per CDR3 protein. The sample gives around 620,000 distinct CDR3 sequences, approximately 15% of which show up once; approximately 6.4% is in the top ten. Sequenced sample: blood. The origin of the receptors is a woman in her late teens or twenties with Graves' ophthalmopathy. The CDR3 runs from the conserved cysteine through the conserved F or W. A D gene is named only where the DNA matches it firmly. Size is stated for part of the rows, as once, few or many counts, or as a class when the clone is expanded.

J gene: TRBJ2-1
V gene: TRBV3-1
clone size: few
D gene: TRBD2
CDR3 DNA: TGTGCCAGCAGCTCTTTCGGACTAGCGGGAGGAGCGGGGTACAATGAGCAGTTCTTC
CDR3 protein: CASSSFGLAGGAGYNEQFF

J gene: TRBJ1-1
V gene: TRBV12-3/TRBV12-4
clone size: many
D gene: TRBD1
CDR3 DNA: TGTGCCAGCAGAAAAACAACAGGGGTCTCGGCTTTCTTT
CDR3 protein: CASRKTTGVSAFF

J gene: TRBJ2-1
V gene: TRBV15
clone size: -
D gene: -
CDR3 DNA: TGTGCCACCAGCAGAGATGGCTTGGGCAGGGCGTCGGGGAATGAGCAGTTCTTC
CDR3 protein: CATSRDGLGRASGNEQFF

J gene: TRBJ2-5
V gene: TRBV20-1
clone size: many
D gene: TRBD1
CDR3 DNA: TGCAGTGCGGACATCCGAGGGGGCGAGACCCAGTACTTC
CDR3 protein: CSADIRGGETQYF

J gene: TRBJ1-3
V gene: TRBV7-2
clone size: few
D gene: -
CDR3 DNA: TGTGCCAGCACCTCTACAGCGGGGCTTGGAAACACCATATATTTT
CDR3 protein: CASTSTAGLGNTIYF

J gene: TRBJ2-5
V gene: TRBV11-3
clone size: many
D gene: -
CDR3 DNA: TGTGCCAGCAGCTCAAGGGGGGAGACCCAGTACTTC
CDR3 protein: CASSSRGETQYF

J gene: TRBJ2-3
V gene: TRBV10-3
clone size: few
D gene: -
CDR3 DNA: TGTGCCATCAGTGAGTCAGTCTGGGGCAGCACAGATACGCAGTATTTC
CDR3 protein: CAISESVWGSTDTQYF

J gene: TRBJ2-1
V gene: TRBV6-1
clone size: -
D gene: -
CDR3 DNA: TGTGCCAGCAGTCTTAGGGTACCGTACAATGAGCAGTTCTTC
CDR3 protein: CASSLRVPYNEQFF

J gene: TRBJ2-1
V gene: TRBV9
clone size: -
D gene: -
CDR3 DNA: TGTGCCAGCAGCCCTGGGAGGAGCACCTACAATGAGCAGCTCTTC
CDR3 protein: CASSPGRSTYNEQLF

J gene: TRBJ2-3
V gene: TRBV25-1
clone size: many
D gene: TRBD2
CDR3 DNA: TGTGCCAGCAGTGAATTTGGGCTTTGGCACGGGGAGGGAGATACGCAGTATTTT
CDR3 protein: CASSEFGLWHGEGDTQYF

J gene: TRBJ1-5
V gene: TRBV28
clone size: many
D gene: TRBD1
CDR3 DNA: TGTGCCAGCATTTATGGGGGACAGGGATTCACTGGCAATCAGCCCCAGCATTTT
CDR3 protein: CASIYGGQGFTGNQPQHF

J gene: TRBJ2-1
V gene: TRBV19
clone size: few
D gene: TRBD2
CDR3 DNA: TGTGCCAGTAGTATTCGAGGACTAGCGGGAGGTCGGGGTGCGTACAATGAGCAGTTCTTC
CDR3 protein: CASSIRGLAGGRGAYNEQFF

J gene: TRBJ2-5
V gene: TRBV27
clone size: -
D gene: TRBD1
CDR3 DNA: TGTGCCAGCAGACCGGGACAGGGTCTGACCCAGTACTTC
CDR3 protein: CASRPGQGLTQYF

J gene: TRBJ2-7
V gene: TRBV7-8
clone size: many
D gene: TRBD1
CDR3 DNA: TGTGCCAGCAGCTTAGGGGCTGCTAGGACAGGGTTTTTCGGCTCCTACGAGCAGTACTTC
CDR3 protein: CASSLGAARTGFFGSYEQYF

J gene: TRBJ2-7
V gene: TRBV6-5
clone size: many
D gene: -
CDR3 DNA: TGTGCCAGCAGTTACACCTCACTAGGAGCCGAGTCCTACGAGCAGTACTTC
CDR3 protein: CASSYTSLGAESYEQYF

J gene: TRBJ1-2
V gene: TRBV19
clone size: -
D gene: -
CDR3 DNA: TGTGCCAGTAGTATAAGTTCGACTAACTATGGCTACACCTTC
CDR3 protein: CASSISSTNYGYTF

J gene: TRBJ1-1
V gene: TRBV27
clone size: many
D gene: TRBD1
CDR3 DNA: TGTGCCAGCAGTTCCAGGGGGCGCAGGCACTTGAACACTGAAGCTTTCTTT
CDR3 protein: CASSSRGRRHLNTEAFF

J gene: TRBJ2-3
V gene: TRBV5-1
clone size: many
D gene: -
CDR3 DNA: TGCGCCAGCAGCTTGCACAGGCTAAACACAGATACGCAGTATTTT
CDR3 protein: CASSLHRLNTDTQYF

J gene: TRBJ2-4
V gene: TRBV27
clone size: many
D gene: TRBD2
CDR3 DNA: TGTGCCAGCAGTTTATCAGCGGGAGGGCCCAAAAACATTCAGTACTTC
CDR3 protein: CASSLSAGGPKNIQYF

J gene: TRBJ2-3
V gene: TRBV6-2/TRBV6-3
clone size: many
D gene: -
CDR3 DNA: TGTGCCAGCAGTTACTCGAGGCAGGACCGCACAGATACGCAGTATTTT
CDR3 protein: CASSYSRQDRTDTQYF